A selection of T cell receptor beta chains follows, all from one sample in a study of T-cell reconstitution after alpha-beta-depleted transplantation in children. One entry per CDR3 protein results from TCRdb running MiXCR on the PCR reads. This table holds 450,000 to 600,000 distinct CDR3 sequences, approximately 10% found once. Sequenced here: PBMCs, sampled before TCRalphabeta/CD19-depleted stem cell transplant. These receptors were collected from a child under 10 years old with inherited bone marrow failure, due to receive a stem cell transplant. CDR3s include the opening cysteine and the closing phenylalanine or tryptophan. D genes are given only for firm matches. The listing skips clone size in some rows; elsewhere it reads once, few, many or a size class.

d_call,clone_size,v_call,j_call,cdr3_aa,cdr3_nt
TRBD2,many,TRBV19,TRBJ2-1,CASNGGRERNEQFF,TGTGCCAGTAACGGCGGGAGGGAACGCAATGAGCAGTTCTTC
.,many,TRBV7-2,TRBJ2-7,CASSPGPSPWEQYF,TGTGCCAGCAGCCCGGGGCCGAGCCCCTGGGAGCAGTACTTC
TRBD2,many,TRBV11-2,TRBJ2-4,CASSPLLAGEWDIQYF,TGTGCCAGCAGCCCGCTACTAGCGGGAGAGTGGGACATTCAGTACTTC
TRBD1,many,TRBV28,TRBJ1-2,CASSAPTGQGKGQGYTF,TGTGCCAGCAGCGCCCCCACGGGACAGGGAAAGGGTCAGGGCTACACCTTC
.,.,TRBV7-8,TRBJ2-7,CASSRDTFYEQYF,TGTGCCAGCTCCCGGGACACTTTTTACGAGCAGTACTTC
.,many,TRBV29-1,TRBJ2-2,CSVGFGNTGELFF,TGCAGCGTTGGATTCGGGAACACCGGGGAGCTGTTTTTT
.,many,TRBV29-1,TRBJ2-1,CSVEERGNEQFF,TGCAGCGTTGAAGAAAGAGGCAATGAGCAGTTCTTC
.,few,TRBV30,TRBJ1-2,CAWVTKAANYGYTF,TGTGCCTGGGTGACTAAGGCAGCTAACTATGGCTACACCTTC
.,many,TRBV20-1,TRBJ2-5,CSARVHGFTKETQYF,TGCAGTGCTAGAGTACATGGCTTCACCAAAGAGACCCAGTACTTC
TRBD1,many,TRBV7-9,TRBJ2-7,CASSSFRGSSYEQYF,TGTGCCAGCAGCTCCTTCAGGGGGAGCTCCTACGAGCAGTACTTC
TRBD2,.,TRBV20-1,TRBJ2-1,CSARGLARGVYEQFF,TGCAGTGCTAGGGGACTAGCCAGAGGGGTCTATGAGCAGTTCTTC
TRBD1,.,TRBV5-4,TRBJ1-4,CASKTGHNEKLFF,TGTGCCAGCAAGACAGGGCACAATGAAAAACTGTTTTTT
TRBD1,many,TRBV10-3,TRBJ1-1,CATRQGTEAFF,TGTGCCACCCGACAGGGGACTGAAGCTTTCTTT
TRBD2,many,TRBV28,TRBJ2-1,CASSLWAAGGNEQFF,TGTGCCAGCAGTTTATGGGCAGCGGGAGGGAATGAGCAGTTCTTC
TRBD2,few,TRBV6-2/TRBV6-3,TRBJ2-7,CASSYSWASGTYEQYF,TGTGCCAGCAGTTACTCTTGGGCTAGCGGCACCTACGAGCAGTACTTC
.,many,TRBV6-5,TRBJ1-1,CASSIATEAFF,TGTGCCAGCAGTATTGCCACTGAAGCTTTCTTT
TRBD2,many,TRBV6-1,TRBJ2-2,CASRGLAGTNTGELFF,TGTGCCAGCAGGGGACTAGCGGGCACCAACACCGGGGAGCTGTTTTTT
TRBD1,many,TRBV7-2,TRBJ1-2,CASSPRQGTNYGYTF,TGTGCCAGCAGCCCCCGACAGGGAACTAACTATGGCTACACCTTC
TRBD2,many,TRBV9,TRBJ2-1,CASSSSGTSIYEQFF,TGTGCCAGCAGCTCCTCCGGGACTAGCATATATGAGCAGTTCTTC
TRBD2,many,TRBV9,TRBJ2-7,CASSARTSADYEQYF,TGTGCCAGCAGCGCCCGGACTAGCGCGGACTACGAGCAGTACTTC
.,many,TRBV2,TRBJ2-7,CASSESGFSYEQYF,TGTGCCAGCAGTGAAAGCGGGTTCTCCTACGAGCAGTACTTC
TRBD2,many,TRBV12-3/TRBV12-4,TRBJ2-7,CASSLPSGSYEQYF,TGTGCCAGCAGTTTGCCTAGCGGATCCTACGAGCAGTACTTC
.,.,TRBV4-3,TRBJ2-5,CASSQALPGLSLWTQYF,TGCGCCAGCAGCCAGGCTCTCCCGGGCCTAAGTTTGTGGACCCAGTACTTC
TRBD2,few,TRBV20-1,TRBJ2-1,CSVEWGGSSYNEQFF,TGCAGTGTTGAGTGGGGAGGGAGCTCCTACAATGAGCAGTTCTTC